This T cell receptor (beta chain) is from a study of T cells after yellow fever vaccination. One entry per CDR3 protein results from TCRdb running MiXCR on the 5' RACE reads. Of some 390,000 distinct CDR3 sequences detected, roughly 6.2% appear once; the ten largest clones hold around 16%. Broader study findings: The CD4 and CD8 compartments had a small share of their clonotypes in common. Post-booster repertoires again held most primary-vaccination clones (roughly 95% CD4, about 90% CD8). Weaker in magnitude, the secondary response showed a faster peak on day 5 versus 15.

This clonotype was observed at least ten times. Its antigen is undetermined. This CDR3 is 15 amino acids long. After removal of 0 bases from V and 7 bases from J, the junction contained 7 bases not matched to a gene. CDR1 and CDR2 from the germline V gene are SGHRS and YFSETQ. V usage is TRBV5-1 and J usage is TRBJ2-1; 7 nucleotides agree with TRBD2. The sequence was collected from a man aged 30-40 years who received the YFV17D yellow fever vaccine. The material was PBMCs, obtained 5 days after the yellow fever booster vaccination. CDR3 amino acids: CASSLVSGLGNEQFF. The CDR3 coding sequence is TGCGCCAGCAGCTTGGTTTCCGGACTAGGGAATGAGCAGTTCTTC.